This is a list of T cell receptor beta chains from one sample in a study of T cell responses to AZD1222 COVID-19 vaccine. Repertoires were generated with immunoSEQ multiplex PCR, while TCRdb's copy carries only in-frame clones and drops some. The sample shows 100,000 or so clones, about 85% of them seen only once. This specimen was peripheral blood, taken on day 0 of AZD1222 vaccination. The source is an adult in good health. Each CDR3 is given with its conserved first and last residue. Fields, in order: clone size, J gene, V gene, D gene, CDR3 length, CDR3 DNA, CDR3 protein. D genes are given only for firm matches. Where a row states a size, it is once, few, many or the class of an expanded clone; other rows omit it.

>.|TRBJ2-2|TRBV7-2|.|17
TGTGCCAGCAGCTTAAGGCCGGGGAAAATTTACACCGGGGAGCTGTTTTTT
CASSLRPGKIYTGELFF
>.|TRBJ1-2|TRBV27|.|17
TGTGCCAGCAGTTTATCCGGCCTAAGGACACTAAACTATGGCTACACCTTC
CASSLSGLRTLNYGYTF
>.|TRBJ2-2|TRBV6-1|.|16
TGTGCCAGCAGTGAAGGACTCCAGGGCGCGGGCGGGGAGCTGTTTTTT
CASSEGLQGAGGELFF
>.|TRBJ2-7|TRBV6-1|.|15
TGTGCCAGCAGTGAAGGAGGGCGAGGGAACTACGAGCAGTACTTC
CASSEGGRGNYEQYF
>.|TRBJ2-3|TRBV10-3|.|14
TGTGCCATCAGTGAAGGAGGAGCTGCAGATACGCAGTATTTT
CAISEGGAADTQYF
>.|TRBJ1-5|TRBV18|.|16
TGTGCCAGCTCACCGGCAACAGGGTCAGCAAATCAGCCCCAGCATTTT
CASSPATGSANQPQHF
>few|TRBJ1-4|TRBV27|.|12
TGTGCCAGCAGACAGGTCAATGAAAAACTGTTTTTT
CASRQVNEKLFF
>.|TRBJ2-5|TRBV6-5|TRBD1|13
TGTGCCAGCAGCCCGGGACAGGGCTCGGCCCAGTACTTC
CASSPGQGSAQYF
>once|TRBJ1-1|TRBV19|.|13
TGTGCCAGTAGCCGGGGATTGAACACTGAAGCTTTCTTT
CASSRGLNTEAFF
>.|TRBJ1-5|TRBV24-1|.|14
TGTGCCACCAGTGATATCGGACTGGATCAGCCCCAGCATTTT
CATSDIGLDQPQHF
>.|TRBJ1-2|TRBV4-3|.|14
TGCGCCAGCAGCCAAGATCGGGATCTCTATGGCTACACCTTC
CASSQDRDLYGYTF
>.|TRBJ1-4|TRBV6-5|TRBD1|13
TGTGCCAGCAGGGACAGGGGGCATGAAAAACTGTTTTTT
CASRDRGHEKLFF
>once|TRBJ1-5|TRBV2|.|16
TGTGCCAGCAGTGATCGGGAGGTCGGGCGCAATCAGCCCCAGCATTTT
CASSDREVGRNQPQHF
>.|TRBJ1-6|TRBV18|TRBD1|12
TGTGCCAGCTCAGGACAGGGTTCACCCCTCCACTTT
CASSGQGSPLHF
>.|TRBJ1-1|TRBV2|TRBD1|14
TGTGCCAGCAGGAGACAGGGGGCGGGGACTGAAGCTTTCTTT
CASRRQGAGTEAFF
>.|TRBJ2-5|TRBV4-1|.|13
TGCGCCAGCAGCCCGCATGGGCAAGAGACCCAGTACTTC
CASSPHGQETQYF
>.|TRBJ1-6|TRBV27|.|13
TGTGCCACCTCAGCAGGGTGGAATTCACCCCTCCACTTT
CATSAGWNSPLHF
>.|TRBJ2-2|TRBV6-6|.|11
TGTGCCAGCAGAATAGCCGGGGAGCTGTTTTTT
CASRIAGELFF
>.|TRBJ2-1|TRBV27|.|14
TGTGCCAGCAGTTGGGGGTCCTGGACCAATGAGCAGTTCTTC
CASSWGSWTNEQFF
>.|TRBJ1-4|TRBV7-9|.|18
TGTGCCAGCAGCTTAGGTTTAATCCCAGGGATGGGACATGAAAAACTGTTTTTT
CASSLGLIPGMGHEKLFF
>.|TRBJ1-2|TRBV7-9|TRBD1|17
TGTGCCAGCAGCTTTGGGAGCAGGGGGCGCGGAGTCTATGGCTACACCTTC
CASSFGSRGRGVYGYTF
>.|TRBJ1-5|TRBV2|.|13
TGTGCCAGCAGGATGACACTGAATCAGCCCCAGCATTTT
CASRMTLNQPQHF
>once|TRBJ2-3|TRBV5-1|.|14
TGTGCCAGCAGTGACCCCGGATCCACAGATACGCAGTATTTT
CASSDPGSTDTQYF
>.|TRBJ1-1|TRBV6-5|TRBD1|15
TGTGCCAGCAGTCAAACGACAGGGCTTAACACTGAAGCTTTCTTT
CASSQTTGLNTEAFF
>.|TRBJ1-5|TRBV2|.|13
TGTGCCAGCGTGAGGGGGGGCAGTCAGCCCCAGCATTTT
CASVRGGSQPQHF
>.|TRBJ1-2|TRBV25-1|.|14
TGTGCCAGCTCCCCCCGGGCCGCTAACTATGGCTACACCTTC
CASSPRAANYGYTF
>.|TRBJ1-5|TRBV4-1|.|16
TGCGCCAGCAGCCAAGAGGGAGGACTCGGGGTTCAGCCCCAGCATTTT
CASSQEGGLGVQPQHF
>.|TRBJ2-1|TRBV7-2|.|15
TGTGCCAGCAGCTTAGCAACCCTGTCCTACAATGAGCAGTTCTTC
CASSLATLSYNEQFF
>.|TRBJ2-5|TRBV19|TRBD2|17
TGTGCCAGTAGTTTAACCTCGGGTGTTAGCGGGGGAGAGACCCAGTACTTC
CASSLTSGVSGGETQYF
>.|TRBJ2-6|TRBV11-2|.|17
TGTGCCAGCAGCTTAGGGCGGGGAGGGGGCGAGGCCAACGTCCTGACTTTC
CASSLGRGGGEANVLTF
>.|TRBJ2-1|TRBV15|TRBD2|17
TGTGCCACCAGCAGAGATAGTGGGACTAGCGGGTACAATGAGCAGTTCTTC
CATSRDSGTSGYNEQFF
>.|TRBJ1-1|TRBV12-3/TRBV12-4|.|11
TGTGCCAGCAGCGGTACAGGGAAAGCTTTCTTT
CASSGTGKAFF
>.|TRBJ2-3|TRBV5-6|.|14
TGTGCCAGCAGTTCCCCAGGAGCAGGATTCGCGCAGTATTTT
CASSSPGAGFAQYF
>.|TRBJ2-1|TRBV3-1/TRBV3-2|.|12
TGTGCCAGCAGCCAAGCTGGCAATGAGCAGTTCTTC
CASSQAGNEQFF
>.|TRBJ2-2|TRBV4-3|TRBD2|15
TGCGCCAGCAGCCAAGTACTAGCGGGAGCAGGGGAGCTGTTTTTT
CASSQVLAGAGELFF
>.|TRBJ2-1|TRBV27|.|17
TGTGCCAGCAGGTCCGTCCCCCCGAACCCCTCCTACAATGAGCAGTTCTTC
CASRSVPPNPSYNEQFF
>.|TRBJ1-6|TRBV6-2/TRBV6-3|.|12
TGTGCCAGCAGTCTAACACAGGGACCCCTCCACTTT
CASSLTQGPLHF
>once|TRBJ2-2|TRBV15|.|13
TGTGCCACCAGCAGGGGGAACACCGGGGAGCTGTTTTTT
CATSRGNTGELFF
>.|TRBJ2-5|TRBV2|.|15
TGTGCCAGCAGCCCTCGTAGGGGGGCTCAAGAGACCCAGTACTTC
CASSPRRGAQETQYF
>.|TRBJ1-5|TRBV6-5|TRBD1|15
TGTGCCAGCAGTCCCAGACAGGGGGCAAATCAGCCCCAGCATTTT
CASSPRQGANQPQHF
>.|TRBJ1-1|TRBV2|.|13
TGTGCCAGCAGAGGTCAGGGAAACACTGAAGCTTTCTTT
CASRGQGNTEAFF
>.|TRBJ2-3|TRBV13|.|19
TGTGCCAGCAGCTTATACACTCCTTTGGGAGCGGGCAGCACAGATACGCAGTATTTT
CASSLYTPLGAGSTDTQYF
>.|TRBJ1-1|TRBV10-3|.|12
TGTGCCATCAAAGGGAGGGACACTGAAGCTTTCTTT
CAIKGRDTEAFF
>.|TRBJ1-2|TRBV9|TRBD1|16
TGTGCCAGCAGCGTAGGAGGGCAGGGGGCGGTAGGAGGCTACACCTTC
CASSVGGQGAVGGYTF
>.|TRBJ2-1|TRBV24-1|TRBD2|16
TGTGCCACCAGTGATTTAGCGGGAGGTTCCTACAATGAGCAGTTCTTC
CATSDLAGGSYNEQFF
>.|TRBJ1-3|TRBV6-6|.|14
TGTGCCAGCAGACCCACCGGGACTGGAAACACCATATATTTT
CASRPTGTGNTIYF
>.|TRBJ2-3|TRBV9|.|15
TGTGCCAGCAGCGTAGACGTTAGTTTAACAGATACGCAGTATTTT
CASSVDVSLTDTQYF
>.|TRBJ2-3|TRBV2|TRBD2|14
TGTGCCAGCAGTCGGACTAGCGGCACAGATACGCAGTATTTT
CASSRTSGTDTQYF
>.|TRBJ2-2|TRBV9|TRBD2|19
TGTGCCAGCAGCCCCCGACTAGCGGGGGGGCCTGGGGTCACCGGGGAGCTGTTTTTT
CASSPRLAGGPGVTGELFF
>.|TRBJ2-2|TRBV6-5|TRBD1|14
TGTGCCAGCAACGACAGGGGGCGTGCCGGGGAGCTGTTTTTT
CASNDRGRAGELFF
>.|TRBJ1-5|TRBV27|.|16
TGTGCCAGCAGTTCCTCCCAGGGCGGAGGCAATCAGCCCCAGCATTTT
CASSSSQGGGNQPQHF
>.|TRBJ2-5|TRBV6-5|TRBD1|13
TGTGCCAGTTCGGGACAGACGGGAGAGACCCAGTACTTC
CASSGQTGETQYF
>.|TRBJ1-2|TRBV19|TRBD1|18
TGTGCCAGTACCCCACTTTTCTCCCGGACAGGGGAGGACTATGGCTACACCTTC
CASTPLFSRTGEDYGYTF
>.|TRBJ1-2|TRBV4-2|.|13
TGTGCCAGCAGCCCGAACCACAGCCCCTTCTACACCTTC
CASSPNHSPFYTF